The source of this T cell receptor beta chain is a study of blood T cell repertoires in COVID-19. Study details: Samples representing acute and convalescent COVID-19 were sourced from the United States, Italy and Spain. Nucleic acid was either cDNA or gDNA, and it came from T cells, B-cell-depleted T cells, or PBMCs.

Original processing notes: Cell counts per sample came from amplifying reference gene primers. The repertoire was sequenced with immunoSEQ multiplex PCR; TCRdb's copy has only in-frame clones and lacks some. From that table come the V and J calls and clone size; the DNA was used to work out D and trimming. The repertoire holds some 270,000 clones, with around 86% as singletons. V lost 5 bases and J 6 bases, leaving 10 bases between the germline ends. CDR1 and CDR2 (germline): SNHLY, FYNNEI. The CDR3 has 13 amino acids. The receptor was derived from a woman aged 55 to 70 who had recovered from COVID-19. The chain is built from TRBV2 and TRBJ2-2; TRBD2 might be the D (5 bases). Sequencing was done on a sample of peripheral blood. The DNA for the CDR3 is TGTGCCAGCAGTTCCGGACTGTCCGGGGAGCTGTTTTTT. It yields the protein CASSSGLSGELFF.